The sequence of this T cell receptor beta chain was determined in a study of T-cell memory formation after mild COVID-19 (dated by TCRdb to 2020 to 2022). About the study as a whole: Most TCR sequence clusters were specific to one of the two donors. In a couple of donors, T-cell clones that expanded and contracted after mild COVID-19 were followed by sequencing TCRalpha and TCRbeta repertoires longitudinally. Two young, previously healthy adult volunteers made up the cohort, one male and one female.

Sequencing was performed on an Illumina NovaSeq 6000. TCRalpha and TCRbeta cDNA libraries were built by 5'RACE with constant-segment primers, adding sample barcodes and unique molecular identifiers. RNA was extracted from every sample with Trizol reagent. Libraries were amplified in two PCR steps, with a second sample barcode and Illumina TruSeq adapters added in the second step. Libraries were sequenced on an Illumina NovaSeq with 2 x 150 bp paired-end reads. Per the original workflow: The reads were demultiplexed and collapsed into UMI-guided consensus sequences using migec v1.2.7. With mixcr v2.1.11, UMI consensuses were aligned to TRA and TRB V and J templates and assembled into clonotypes. Expanded or contracted clonotypes were those called significant by both edgeR and NoisET, with noise models trained on biological replicates. For edgeR calls, the cutoffs were a false discovery rate-adjusted p below 0.01 and a log2 fold-change threshold of 1. As an exploratory analysis of dynamics, PCA with hierarchical clustering was applied to max-normalized trajectories of the 1000 most abundant clonotypes. The CD4 or CD8 phenotype of responding clones was assigned using the separately sequenced CD4+ and CD8+ repertoires. TCRdb applied fastp at Q25 and MiXCR to the public reads, then kept only in-frame beta chains. One record per CDR3 amino acid sequence lists the most common genes and DNA. The authors' filters were not applied to this entry. The sample contains about 110,000 distinct CDR3 sequences, roughly 12% of them found a single time. The biggest ten clones account for approximately 30% of the sample.

From the cysteine through the phenylalanine, the CDR3 covers 12 amino acids. Kept here is only the CDR3 DNA, which spans 36 bases and is read in frame from base 1. As encoded in the germline V gene (reference sequence), CDR1 is SGHKS while CDR2 is YYEKEE. The germline ends are 6 bases apart after V is trimmed by 2 bases and J by 3 bases. This clonotype occurred many times. The antigen it binds to is not known. The sample holds no much larger clone one base away, and base qualities are not on file. Ficoll-Paque density gradient centrifugation was used to isolate PBMCs. Points the paper makes about the study in general: Contracting CD4+ clones appeared mostly in the CM and EM memory subsets, whereas CD8+ clones were enriched in EMRA. Some responding clones were found in pre-infection memory, which suggests that pre-existing cross-reactive memory T cells took part in the SARS-CoV-2 response. Clones that contracted from day 15 to 85 showed balanced CD4/CD8 phenotypes, whereas a second wave of clones that expanded from day 15 to 37 leaned towards CD4+. SARS-CoV-2 specificity of the second-wave clones peaking on day 37 was not confirmed. The study covered only a couple of mild cases, and larger cohorts including severe cases with pre-infection samples were considered necessary.

The chain was built from TRBV5-5 and TRBJ2-7; a tentative D match to TRBD2 spans 6 bases. The clonotype comes from an adult woman who had mild COVID-19 (a few samples of this study predate the infection). The sample titles of this study are shuffled in the database, so cell type and time point are left out; the donor was told from shared clones. The source material was PBMCs or a T cell subset sorted from them (not recorded which). This receptor has the CDR3 CASSFGGYEQYF. The bases read TGTGCCAGCAGCTTCGGGGGCTACGAGCAGTACTTC.